These 27 T cell receptor beta chains share one sample of origin, sequenced in a study of cytomegalovirus exposure and HLA in healthy donors. The PCR contained 60 Vbeta and 13 Jbeta primers. TCRdb keeps only in-frame clones here, not all; method: immunoSEQ multiplex PCR. The sample contains about 21,000 clones, approximately 80% of which appear only once. The source material was PBMCs. The receptor set was obtained from a man aged 55 to 69 in good health and CMV-seronegative.

V is TRBV5-8 and J is TRBJ2-5, with D perhaps TRBD1 (5 bases). From germline, CDR1 is SGHTS and CDR2 YDEGEE. Deletions cut 4 bases from V and 7 bases from J, with 20 bases between. The CDR3 loop spans 15 amino acids. The CDR3 is CASSATLIPGSTQYF. In nucleotides, the CDR3 is TGTGCCAGCAGCGCCACCCTTATTCCAGGGTCGACCCAGTACTTC. The full variable domain, its missing parts supplied by reference TRBV5-8 and TRBJ2-5, is EAGVTQSPTHLIKTRGQQATLRCSPISGHTSVYWYQQALGLGLQFLLWYDEGEERNRGNFPPRFSGRQFPNYSSELNVNALELEDSALYLCASSATLIPGSTQYFGPGTRLLVL.

This rearrangement joins TRBV5-8 to TRBJ1-6, with 7 bases fitting TRBD1. CDR3 length equals 17 residues. J was trimmed by 4 bases and V by 3 bases; bases with no gene match: 10. The germline V gene encodes CDR1 SGHTS and CDR2 YDEGEE. In nucleotides, the CDR3 is TGTGCCAGCAGCTCGATCCTCCGGGACAGATATAATTCACCCCTCCACTTT. Its translation: CASSSILRDRYNSPLHF.

The chain carries TRBV14 and TRBJ2-1, with D possibly matching TRBD2 (5 bases). CDR3 length: 18 amino acids. V was cut by 4 bases and J by 12 bases, with 31 bases left in between. Germline CDR1 reads SGHDN; CDR2 reads FVKESK. The CDR3 protein is CASSLPGLGTIMSSRQFF. The CDR3 coding sequence is TGTGCCAGCAGCCTCCCCGGACTGGGAACTATAATGAGTAGTAGGCAGTTCTTC.

The chain links TRBV28 to TRBJ1-4; 7 bases map to TRBD1. The CDR3 is made up of 15 amino acids. V was pared by 6 bases and J by 7 bases, with 11 bases of the junction left unmatched. CDR1 is MDHEN, CDR2 SYDVKM, per germline. CDR3 loop: CASRFIAGGLEKLFF. The CDR3 bases are TGTGCCAGCAGATTTATCGCAGGGGGTCTTGAAAAACTGTTTTTT.

This clone was seen a handful of times. The junction departs from the called germline gene at one end, perhaps through a read error. The chain recombines TRBV7-8 with TRBJ2-7, with D maybe TRBD1 (6 bases). In germline, CDR1 is SGHVS, CDR2 FQNEAQ. The CDR3 sequence is 15 residues long. In DNA, the CDR3 is TGTGCCAGCAGCTTAGGCCGCCAGGGGAACTACAAGCAGTACTTC. It yields the protein CASSLGRQGNYKQYF.

In DNA form, the CDR3 reads TGTGCCAGCAGCTTAGATTCCAGCCTAGCGGGAGGGTCTCGCGGGGAGCTGTTTTTT. This gives the protein CASSLDSSLAGGSRGELFF. V is TRBV7-2 and J is TRBJ2-2; 12 nucleotides match TRBD2. CDR3 length: 19 amino acids. CDR1 is SGHTA, CDR2 FQGNSA, per germline. J gave up 7 bases and V 1 base, and 13 bases lay outside the gene matches.

V and J are TRBV5-1 and TRBJ2-3; 7 bases match TRBD2. J lost 2 bases, V lost 7 bases, and 10 bases had no gene match. The CDR3 runs 15 residues. From germline, CDR1 is SGHRS and CDR2 YFSETQ. The DNA of the CDR3 is TGCGCCAGCGGGAGGGGTGGGGCCCTCACAGATACGCAGTATTTT. Amino acids: CASGRGGALTDTQYF.

This chain links TRBV5-8 with TRBJ2-5; a weak D match, TRBD1 (6 bases). The CDR3 sequence is 15 residues long. Germline CDR1 SGHTS, CDR2 YDEGEE. V was shortened by 4 bases and J by 5 bases, with 18 bases between the two germline ends. The CDR3 coding sequence is TGTGCCAGCAGCACCGGGACACCGGGTCGGGAGACCCAGTACTTC. Encoded protein: CASSTGTPGRETQYF.

The gene calls are TRBV12-5 and TRBJ2-3; possibly TRBD1 for D (6 bases). CDR1 is LGHNT and CDR2 is FRNRAP in the germline V gene. V lost 1 base to trimming and J lost 4 bases, with 12 bases between them. CDR3 length: 15 amino acids. The CDR3 is CASGLGQGLSDTQYF. The CDR3 nucleotides read TGTGCTAGTGGTTTGGGGCAGGGGTTATCAGATACGCAGTATTTT.

This chain connects TRBV5-1 to TRBJ2-2; the match to TRBD1 covers 8 bases. The CDR3 totals 16 residues. Germline V lookup: CDR1 SGHRS, CDR2 YFSETQ. After removal of 0 bases from V and 7 bases from J, the junction contained 8 bases not matched to a gene. The CDR3 loop is CASSLAGGASYGELFF. The DNA of the CDR3 is TGCGCCAGCAGCTTGGCAGGGGGCGCGTCATACGGGGAGCTGTTTTTT.

The gene calls are TRBV28 and TRBJ1-2; 11 bases agree with TRBD1. V was pared by 9 bases and J by 3 bases, with 9 bases of the junction left unmatched. The CDR3 extends over 15 amino acids. Germline V gene lookup returns CDR1 MDHEN and CDR2 SYDVKM. The CDR3 protein is CASSDRGRSDYGYTF. In DNA form, the CDR3 reads TGTGCCAGTTCGGACAGGGGGCGGTCCGACTATGGCTACACCTTC.

The V call is TRBV11-3, the J call TRBJ2-6; possible D gene TRBD1, 5 bases. V lost 1 base, J lost 2 bases, and 9 bases lay in between. This CDR3 spans 16 amino acids. Per the germline V gene, CDR1 is SGHNT and CDR2 is YENEEA. CDR3 residues: CASSLGRVAGANVLTF. For the CDR3, the DNA is TGTGCCAGCAGCTTAGGCAGGGTCGCTGGGGCCAACGTCCTGACTTTC.

The chain combines TRBV2 with TRBJ1-6; 11 bases match TRBD1. The J segment lost 8 bases and the V segment lost 7 bases, leaving 7 bases of the junction unmatched. Germline values: CDR1 SNHLY, CDR2 FYNNEI. The CDR3 spans 15 residues. The CDR3 DNA reads as TGTGCCAGCAAACGGACAGGGGGCCGGGATTCACCCCTCCACTTT. This encodes CASKRTGGRDSPLHF.

The chain couples TRBV15 to TRBJ2-1; 8 bases are a match to TRBD2. CDR1 is LNHNV and CDR2 is YYDKDF in the germline V gene (reference sequence). This CDR3 region has 14 residues. With V trimmed by 4 bases and J by 5 bases, 4 bases remained unmatched. Written as DNA, the CDR3 is TGTGCCACCAGCAAGGCTAGCGGGCACAATGAGCAGTTCTTC. Amino acids: CATSKASGHNEQFF. The entire variable domain, with the rest obtained from reference TRBV15 and TRBJ2-1, is as follows: DAMVIQNPRYQVTQFGKPVTLSCSQTLNHNVMYWYQQKSSQAPKLLFHYYDKDFNNEADTPDNFQSRRPNTSFCFLDIRSPGLGDTAMYLCATSKASGHNEQFFGPGTRLTVL.

This chain connects TRBV5-1 to TRBJ2-5, with TRBD2 matching over 8 bases. Germline V CDR1 and CDR2: SGHRS, YFSETQ. CDR3 length: 16 amino acids. J gave up 1 base and V 1 base, and 6 bases lay outside the gene matches. The CDR3 sequence: CASSLRSGGPQETQYF. Written as DNA, the CDR3 is TGCGCCAGCAGCTTGAGAAGCGGGGGCCCCCAAGAGACCCAGTACTTC.

The table lists this clone with a few counts. The chain has TRBV7-9 and TRBJ1-4; a weak D match, TRBD1 (5 bases). Looked up from germline, CDR1 is SEHNR and CDR2 is FQNEAQ (reference sequence). This CDR3 contains 15 residues. Trimming took 1 base from V and 8 from J, leaving 14 bases between them. CDR3 sequence reads: CASSLGGRVSEKLFF. CDR3 sequence (DNA): TGTGCCAGCAGCTTAGGGGGCAGGGTCAGCGAAAAACTGTTTTTT.

This clone was counted once. The chain employs TRBV2 and TRBJ2-7, with a possible D match to TRBD2 (6 bases). The CDR3 totals 17 residues. V lost 3 bases, J lost 9 bases, and 27 bases lay in between. CDR1 and CDR2 from the germline V gene are SNHLY and FYNNEI. For the CDR3, the DNA is TGTGCCAGCAGTGAGGACGAAACCGGGACTTCGGCCGGTGGGCAGTACTTC. Translated: CASSEDETGTSAGGQYF.

This clone was seen just once. Germline is not matched at one junction end, which may reflect a read error. Distinct nucleotide sequences in the sample also encode this CDR3. V usage is TRBV5-6 and J usage is TRBJ2-1, with D possibly TRBD2 on 5 matching bases. This CDR3 region has 18 residues. Germline CDR1 reads SGHDT; CDR2 reads YYEEEE. This chain's CDR3 is CASSPIPRTRSSYNEQFF. For the CDR3, the DNA is TGTGCCAGCAGCCCAATACCTAGGACTCGGAGCTCCTACAATGAGCAATTCTTC. Using reference TRBV5-6 and TRBJ2-1 for the parts outside the CDR3, the full variable domain is DAGVTQSPTHLIKTRGQQVTLRCSPKSGHDTVSWYQQALGQGPQFIFQYYEEEERQRGNFPDRFSGHQFPNYSSELNVNALLLGDSALYLCASSPIPRTRSSYNEQFFGPGTRLTVL.

The CDR3 spells CASPRGEGVNSPLHF. The CDR3 nucleotides read TGTGCCAGCCCAAGAGGAGAGGGGGTTAATTCACCCCTCCACTTT. V and J are TRBV2 and TRBJ1-6; possible D gene TRBD1, 6 bases. CDR1 and CDR2 from the germline V gene are SNHLY and FYNNEI. This CDR3 spans 15 amino acids. V was pared by 8 bases and J by 6 bases, with 17 bases between.

This clone was counted only a few times. The CDR3, as DNA: TGCGCCAGCAGCTTGGCCAGTACCTACGAGCAGTACTTC. It yields the protein CASSLASTYEQYF. The chain joins TRBV5-1 to TRBJ2-7, with no clear D. Trimming took 0 bases from V and 2 from J, leaving 6 bases between them. The germline gives CDR1 SGHRS, CDR2 YFSETQ. This CDR3 region has 13 residues. The whole variable domain, remainder taken from reference TRBV5-1 and TRBJ2-7, is KAGVTQTPRYLIKTRGQQVTLSCSPISGHRSVSWYQQTPGQGLQFLFEYFSETQRNKGNFPGRFSGRQFSNSRSEMNVSTLELGDSALYLCASSLASTYEQYFGPGTRLTVT.

The gene calls are TRBV5-6 and TRBJ2-3, with 7 positions matching TRBD1. Losses at the gene ends were 4 bases for V and 2 bases for J; bases not matched to a gene: 7. The CDR3 is 15 residues long. CDR1 and CDR2 (germline): SGHDT, YYEEEE. The CDR3 DNA reads TGTGCCAGCAGCAAAGGGGACAGCTTCACAGATACGCAGTATTTT. Its protein is CASSKGDSFTDTQYF.

The chain carries TRBV5-1 and TRBJ2-7; 11 bases match TRBD2. V gave up 2 bases and J gave up 4 bases; unmatched junction bases: 8. The germline CDR1 and CDR2 sequences are SGHRS and YFSETQ. The CDR3 consists of 16 residues. CDR3 region: CASSFISGGAVYEQYF. In DNA form, the CDR3 reads TGCGCCAGCAGCTTCATTAGCGGGGGGGCCGTATACGAGCAGTACTTC.

This clone was recorded only once. The gene calls are TRBV19 and TRBJ2-2; the D gene is possibly TRBD2 (6 bases). Germline V gene data show CDR1 as LNHDA and CDR2 as SQIVND (reference sequence). This CDR3 region has 15 residues. Trimming took off 3 bases at V and 6 bases at J, with 14 bases between the two ends. CDR3 DNA sequence: TGTGCCAGTAGTATGAGGAGGGGAGGATCCGGGGAGCTGTTTTTT. This sequence encodes CASSMRRGGSGELFF.

This clone was detected a few times. The rearrangement joins TRBV7-6 to TRBJ1-5; TRBD1 might be the D (6 bases). Germline CDR1 is SGHVS and CDR2 is FNYEAQ. The CDR3 is 14 amino acids. V lost 4 bases and J 7 bases, leaving 14 bases between the germline ends. As DNA, the CDR3 is TGTGCCAGCAGCTCCTTGACAGGAGCCCAGCCCCAGCATTTT. Translating gives CASSSLTGAQPQHF.

This rearrangement joins TRBV28 to TRBJ2-7; 7 bases match TRBD1. CDR1 is MDHEN and CDR2 is SYDVKM in the germline V gene. The CDR3 is 15 residues long. Trimming took 5 bases from V and 1 from J; bases not matched to a gene: 8. Here the CDR3 DNA reads TGTGCCAGCAGTACCACCGGGACAGCATCCTACGAGCAGTACTTC. Its translation: CASSTTGTASYEQYF.

The chain employs TRBV19 and TRBJ2-1; 10 bases are a match to TRBD2. J lost 6 bases, V lost 8 bases, and 10 bases had no gene match. CDR3 length: 15 residues. CDR1 and CDR2 (germline): LNHDA, SQIVND (reference sequence). DNA for the CDR3: TGTGCCAGTTTTACAGGGCTAGCGGGAGCCAATGAGCAGTTCTTC. Translating it yields CASFTGLAGANEQFF.

The gene calls are TRBV18 and TRBJ1-2; 9 nucleotides match TRBD1. V lost 7 bases to trimming and J lost 6 bases; unmatched junction nucleotides: 6. This CDR3 has 13 residues. Germline V gene data show CDR1 as KGHSH and CDR2 as LQKENI. The CDR3 protein is CASLGQGGDGYTF. The CDR3 nucleotides read TGTGCCAGCTTGGGACAGGGCGGTGATGGCTACACCTTC. Full variable domain (rest looked up from reference TRBV18 and TRBJ1-2): NAGVMQNPRHLVRRRGQEARLRCSPMKGHSHVYWYRQLPEEGLKFMVYLQKENIIDESGMPKERFSAEFPKEGPSILRIQQVVRGDSAAYFCASLGQGGDGYTFGSGTRLTVV.